This T cell receptor beta chain was recorded in a study of radiotherapy plus CTLA-4 blockade in lung cancer. Study outcomes and limitations: Clones derived from tumor TCRs expanded in blood after radiotherapy plus ipilimumab.

After removal of 5 bases from V and 7 bases from J, the junction contained 13 bases not matched to a gene. This CDR3 comprises 16 residues. Per germline, CDR1 LNHDA and CDR2 SQIVND (reference sequence). In regard to this clone: The antigen is undetermined.

Focal radiation plus CTLA-4 blockade with ipilimumab was administered to patients who had chemo-refractory metastatic non-small-cell lung cancer. Produced via immunoSEQ multiplex PCR; TCRdb's table is partial and in-frame only. The table shows tens of thousands of clones, with roughly four fifths occurring only once. The receptor comes from a human donor with non-small cell lung cancer who had stable disease on radiotherapy plus ipilimumab. This chain connects TRBV19 to TRBJ1-4, with 7 bases fitting TRBD1. Here the sequenced sample was peripheral blood, taken from a patient treated with radiotherapy plus ipilimumab. CDR3 region: CASSSTLTGRPEKLFF. CDR3 coding DNA: TGTGCCAGTAGTTCGACGTTGACAGGGCGCCCTGAAAAACTGTTTTTT.